The next 26 T cell receptor beta chains were all read from a single sample in a study of PD-L1 blockade in urothelial cancer. Sequencing was performed with immunoSEQ multiplex PCR; in TCRdb, only in-frame clones are kept and a portion is missing. This table holds tens of thousands of clones, 82% found once. Sequenced here: PBMCs, sampled around atezolizumab (anti-PD-L1) treatment. The receptors come from a man aged 55-75 years with urothelial cancer.

The V gene is TRBV15, the J gene TRBJ1-1; D perhaps matches TRBD1 (5 bases). The CDR3 length is 14 residues. V shed 0 bases and J shed 3 bases, with 8 bases lying between them. Germline V lookup: CDR1 LNHNV, CDR2 YYDKDF (reference sequence). The CDR3, as DNA: TGTGCCACCAGCAGAGATCGGGGGTACACTGAAGCTTTCTTT. Translation: CATSRDRGYTEAFF.

In this sample, this clone turned up a few times. The chain uses TRBV19 and TRBJ1-1; weak D call: TRBD1 (5 bases). CDR1 is LNHDA, CDR2 SQIVND, per germline (reference sequence). This CDR3 is 13 amino acids long. Between the trimmed V and J ends, which lost 3 bases and 1 base, there was a span of 6 bases. The CDR3 nucleotides are TGTGCCAGTAGTATTCAGGGGAACACTGAAGCTTTCTTT. The encoded protein is CASSIQGNTEAFF.

Worth noting for this clone: The germline gene is not matched at one end of the junction; a read error may be the cause. The chain combines TRBV7-7 with TRBJ1-6; tentative D call: TRBD1 (6 bases). From germline, CDR1 is SSHAT and CDR2 FNYEAQ (reference sequence). The CDR3 contains 14 residues. The CDR3 nucleotides read TGTGCTAGCAGCTTGTGGACAGAGGATTCACCCCTCCACTTT. It translates to CASSLWTEDSPLHF.

The chain recombines TRBV30 with TRBJ2-5; the match to TRBD2 covers 10 bases. V shed 2 bases, J shed 7 bases, and the junction held 1 base outside the gene matches. This CDR3 is built from 12 residues. In germline, CDR1 is GTSNPN, CDR2 SVGIG (reference sequence). The CDR3 DNA reads as TGTGCCTGGAGTTCTAGCGGGGGGACCCAGTACTTC. Encoded protein: CAWSSSGGTQYF.

V and J are TRBV5-1 and TRBJ2-3; 8 nucleotides line up with TRBD2. J lost 4 bases, V lost 1 base, and 5 bases had no gene match. CDR3 length: 15 amino acids. Germline V lookup: CDR1 SGHRS, CDR2 YFSETQ. The CDR3 is CASSLNSGGADTQYF. The CDR3 bases are TGCGCCAGCAGCTTGAACTCCGGGGGGGCAGATACGCAGTATTTT.

The chain employs TRBV25-1 and TRBJ1-6; 9 nucleotides line up with TRBD1. CDR3 length: 14 residues. In germline, CDR1 is MGHDK, CDR2 SYGVNS. Trimming took 7 bases from V and 6 from J; bases not matched to a gene: 4. CDR3 in amino acids: CASNWGQGNSPLHF. The CDR3 nucleotides are TGTGCCAGCAACTGGGGACAGGGTAATTCACCCCTCCACTTT.

The chain couples TRBV4-1 to TRBJ1-2; TRBD1 might be the D (6 bases). V was trimmed by 1 base and J by 2 bases, leaving 14 bases between them. Germline V gene data show CDR1 as MGHRA and CDR2 as YSYEKL. There are 16 residues in the CDR3. This CDR3 is CASSQGRADRNYGYTF. The CDR3, as DNA: TGCGCCAGCAGCCAAGGTCGCGCGGACAGAAACTATGGCTACACCTTC.

The rearrangement links TRBV19 to TRBJ2-2, with a possible D match to TRBD1 (5 bases). Germline V gene data show CDR1 as LNHDA and CDR2 as SQIVND (reference sequence). V was shortened by 3 bases and J by 5 bases, with 7 bases between the two germline ends. There are 13 residues in the CDR3. The CDR3 coding sequence is TGTGCCAGTAGTATTGGGGCGACCGGGGAGCTGTTTTTT. This translates into CASSIGATGELFF.

This chain connects TRBV9 to TRBJ1-1; 8 bases agree with TRBD1. V gave up 4 bases and J gave up 4 bases; unmatched junction bases: 3. Germline V lookup: CDR1 SGDLS, CDR2 YYNGEE. The CDR3 totals 13 residues. The CDR3 DNA is TGTGCCAGCAGCCTACAGGGGGGCACTGAAGCTTTCTTT. This gives the protein CASSLQGGTEAFF.

The CDR3: CASSPAPDRAKTQYF. The CDR3 bases are TGTGCCAGCAGCCCCGCCCCCGACAGGGCCAAGACCCAGTACTTC. The V gene is TRBV4-2, the J gene TRBJ2-5; 7 bases are a match to TRBD1. Trimming at V came to 4 bases and at J to 6 bases, leaving 11 bases not matched to a gene. This CDR3 has 15 residues. Germline-derived CDR1 and CDR2 are LGHNA and YNFKEQ.

V gene TRBV19 combines with J gene TRBJ1-5, with 11 bases lining up with TRBD1. This CDR3 is built from 16 residues. CDR1 and CDR2 (germline): LNHDA, SQIVND (reference sequence). The V gene end was trimmed by 3 bases and the J gene end by 6 bases; junction bases not matched to a gene: 7. CDR3 sequence (DNA): TGTGCCAGTAGTATCCCGGACAGGGGGCCCCCTCAGCCCCAGCATTTT. Its protein is CASSIPDRGPPQPQHF.

This clone was picked up one time. The chain uses TRBV10-2 and TRBJ1-1; the D is unclear. Trimming shortened V by 3 bases and J by 3 bases, and 17 bases separated the two germline ends. Germline V lookup: CDR1 WSHSY, CDR2 SAAADI. The CDR3 extends over 16 amino acids. For the CDR3, the DNA is TGCGCCAGCAGTGACCCTTACAGTGTCCCTGACACTGAAGCTTTCTTT. Translation gives CASSDPYSVPDTEAFF.

The chain employs TRBV6-5 and TRBJ2-1; 8 bases map to TRBD1. The V segment lost 7 bases and the J segment 2 bases; nucleotides outside the gene matches: 4. This CDR3 is 14 amino acids long. Germline values: CDR1 MNHEY, CDR2 SVGAGI. This CDR3 is CASTPDRAYNEQFF. The CDR3, as DNA: TGTGCCAGCACCCCGGACAGGGCCTACAATGAGCAGTTCTTC.

This clone was seen just once. This rearrangement joins TRBV4-1 to TRBJ2-5, with D possibly being TRBD1 (5 bases). This CDR3 is built from 13 residues. V lost 4 bases and J 3 bases, leaving 9 bases between the germline ends. The germline gives CDR1 MGHRA, CDR2 YSYEKL. The CDR3 is CASSPDTEETQYF. CDR3 coding DNA: TGCGCCAGCAGCCCGGACACTGAAGAGACCCAGTACTTC.

The chain joins TRBV5-1 to TRBJ1-6, with D perhaps TRBD1 (6 bases). The V end was cut by 6 bases, the J end by 8 bases, with 15 bases between. The CDR3 has 14 residues. Germline-derived CDR1 and CDR2 are SGHRS and YFSETQ. The CDR3 sequence: CASNEGGRDSPLHF. CDR3 DNA: TGCGCCAGCAACGAGGGGGGGCGGGATTCACCCCTCCACTTT.

V is TRBV28 and J is TRBJ1-5; D gene ambiguous. V was shortened by 8 bases and J by 0 bases, with 11 bases between the two germline ends. The CDR3 is made up of 14 amino acids. CDR1 MDHEN and CDR2 SYDVKM come from the germline V gene. CDR3 sequence: CASRWTISNQPQHF. The CDR3 DNA sequence: TGTGCCAGCCGTTGGACTATTAGCAATCAGCCCCAGCATTTT.

CDR3 bases: TGCGCCAGCAGTGAGCCGGCCGGGACAGGCGGAAACACCATATATTTT. It specifies CASSEPAGTGGNTIYF. This chain joins TRBV10-1 and TRBJ1-3, with TRBD1 identical over 8 bases. The V gene's germline CDR1 is WNHNN and CDR2 SYGVQD (reference sequence). The CDR3 has 16 amino acids. The ends lost 2 bases at V and 4 bases at J; junction bases unmatched: 7.

This chain uses TRBV25-1 with TRBJ2-5; 10 positions match TRBD1. From germline, CDR1 is MGHDK and CDR2 SYGVNS. V shed 3 bases, J shed 5 bases, and the junction held 12 bases outside the gene matches. This CDR3 has 17 residues. CDR3 amino acids: CASSDPGQGIFFETQYF. CDR3 DNA sequence: TGTGCCAGCAGTGATCCGGGACAGGGGATTTTTTTTGAGACCCAGTACTTC.

V usage is TRBV28 and J usage is TRBJ1-6; 9 bases map to TRBD1. The CDR3 contains 20 residues. V dropped 7 bases and J dropped 1; count of bases not matched to a gene: 17. CDR1 and CDR2 (germline): MDHEN, SYDVKM. In nucleotides, the CDR3 is TGTGCCAGCATTCCTACCCGGAACAGGGGGCGGCTGTCCTATAATTCACCCCTCCACTTT. It yields the protein CASIPTRNRGRLSYNSPLHF.

This clone was seen only once. The chain joins TRBV28 to TRBJ1-1; 8 bases match TRBD1. The CDR3 is 16 residues long. Trimming removed 5 bases from V and 1 base from J; junction bases left unmatched: 9. From germline, CDR1 is MDHEN and CDR2 SYDVKM. The CDR3 loop reads CASSLGQGKGNTEAFF. CDR3 sequence (DNA): TGTGCCAGCAGTCTCGGACAGGGTAAAGGGAACACTGAAGCTTTCTTT.

This clone appeared a few times. The chain has TRBV2 and TRBJ1-2; tentative D call: TRBD1 (5 bases). V was trimmed by 6 bases and J by 2 bases, leaving 13 bases between them. This CDR3 has 14 amino acids. The germline V gene encodes CDR1 SNHLY and CDR2 FYNNEI. As DNA, the CDR3 is TGTGCCAGCAGAGGCGGGGGGAGGAACTATGGCTACACCTTC. Encoded protein: CASRGGGRNYGYTF.

The chain is built from TRBV6-5 and TRBJ2-5; 10 bases fit TRBD2. This CDR3 is built from 16 residues. Germline loops: CDR1 MNHEY, CDR2 SVGAGI. Trimming cost V 4 bases and J 9 bases; bases outside gene matches: 14. CDR3 coding DNA: TGTGCCAGCAGTTTTGATAGCGGGGGGCCCGGGATCTCCCAGTACTTC. It specifies CASSFDSGGPGISQYF.

The chain links TRBV5-1 to TRBJ2-7, with 7 bases that match TRBD1. With 4 bases clipped from V and 5 bases from J, the junction kept 3 bases outside the gene matches. Germline V gene lookup returns CDR1 SGHRS and CDR2 YFSETQ. The CDR3 spans 12 residues. The CDR3 DNA is TGCGCCAGCAGCCCCGACAGGGACGAGCAGTACTTC. Translating gives CASSPDRDEQYF.

The rearrangement uses TRBV5-5 and TRBJ2-1, with D possibly being TRBD2 (7 bases). With 4 bases removed from V and 8 bases from J, the gap between germline ends came to 22 bases. The CDR3 loop spans 16 amino acids. Looked up from germline, CDR1 is SGHKS and CDR2 is YYEKEE (reference sequence). In DNA form, the CDR3 reads TGTGCCAGCAGCCCTAAGGGGGGGCCGACCGACGATGAGCAGTTCTTC. Translating gives CASSPKGGPTDDEQFF.

This clone was counted a single time. The genes are TRBV27 and TRBJ2-1; perhaps TRBD2 as D (6 bases). CDR3 length equals 13 residues. CDR1 is MNHEY and CDR2 is SMNVEV in the germline V gene (reference sequence). The V gene lost 6 bases and the J gene lost 6 bases, with 12 bases spanning the gap. Written as DNA, the CDR3 is TGTGCCAGCAGACTGGGGGGAGGCAATGAGCAGTTCTTC. Translating gives CASRLGGGNEQFF.

This rearrangement joins TRBV7-9 to TRBJ1-1, with TRBD1 identical over 7 bases. This CDR3 comprises 16 residues. Germline assignment: CDR1 SEHNR and CDR2 FQNEAQ (reference sequence). The V and J ends lost 4 bases and 6 bases, in that order; junction bases with no gene match: 14. CDR3 protein: CASSSNDRAAGAEAFF. CDR3 coding DNA: TGTGCCAGCAGCTCCAACGACAGGGCAGCGGGGGCTGAAGCTTTCTTT.